These T cell receptor beta chains were read from a single sample in a study of blood T cell repertoires in COVID-19. This table comes from immunoSEQ multiplex PCR, and its TCRdb copy is limited to in-frame clones, with some not included. The table has tens of thousands of clones, 79% seen once. Sequenced: peripheral blood. These receptors were taken from a woman aged 55-69 years with acute or convalescent COVID-19. CDR3s include the opening cysteine and the closing phenylalanine or tryptophan. D genes are given only for firm matches. Rows may omit the clone size; those that give it use once, few, many or a size class.

.	TRBV27	14	TRBJ1-6	.	CASSIFPGGSPLHF	TGTGCCAGCAGCATCTTCCCAGGTGGTTCACCCCTCCACTTT
.	TRBV27	13	TRBJ1-4	.	CASSLDSREKLFF	TGTGCCAGCAGTTTAGACAGTAGGGAAAAACTGTTTTTT
.	TRBV18	16	TRBJ2-3	.	CASSPRNSGSTDTQYF	TGTGCCAGCTCACCACGTAACAGCGGCAGCACAGATACGCAGTATTTT
.	TRBV9	15	TRBJ2-5	.	CASSVGGSRQETQYF	TGTGCCAGCAGCGTAGGAGGGAGTCGGCAAGAGACCCAGTACTTC
.	TRBV7-2	16	TRBJ1-6	few	CASSLGGSSYNSPLHF	TGTGCCAGCAGCTTAGGTGGTAGCTCCTATAATTCACCCCTCCACTTT
TRBD1	TRBV5-1	17	TRBJ1-3	.	CASSLGAGGNSGNTIYF	TGCGCCAGCAGCTTGGGGGCAGGGGGCAACTCTGGAAACACCATATATTTT
.	TRBV30	13	TRBJ2-7	.	CAWAGTFSYEQYF	TGTGCCTGGGCGGGGACATTTTCCTACGAGCAGTACTTC
TRBD2	TRBV4-2	13	TRBJ2-7	.	CASSPFLAGEQYF	TGTGCCAGCAGCCCCTTCTTAGCGGGGGAGCAGTACTTC
.	TRBV6-5	15	TRBJ2-3	.	CASSYSTQTTDTQYF	TGTGCCAGCAGTTACTCGACACAAACGACAGATACGCAGTATTTT
.	TRBV18	12	TRBJ2-7	.	CASSRERDEQYF	TGTGCCAGCTCACGGGAGCGGGACGAGCAGTACTTC
.	TRBV6-5	14	TRBJ1-1	.	CASKPGVPNTEAFF	TGTGCCAGTAAACCGGGGGTACCGAACACTGAAGCTTTCTTT
TRBD2	TRBV9	16	TRBJ2-3	.	CASSVGVAGVADTQYF	TGTGCCAGCAGCGTAGGAGTAGCGGGGGTCGCAGATACGCAGTATTTT
.	TRBV5-6	14	TRBJ1-3	few	CASSLQGTRNTIYF	TGTGCCAGCAGCTTGCAGGGGACCCGAAACACCATATATTTT
TRBD2	TRBV27	16	TRBJ2-1	.	CASTTPGTSGAHEQFF	TGTGCCAGCACCACGCCGGGGACTAGCGGGGCCCATGAGCAGTTCTTC
TRBD1	TRBV23-1	15	TRBJ1-5	.	CASSLYRDSDQPQHF	TGCGCCAGCAGTCTATACCGGGACAGCGATCAGCCCCAGCATTTT
.	TRBV5-1	15	TRBJ1-6	.	CASSLEGAYNSPLHF	TGCGCCAGCAGCTTGGAGGGGGCCTATAATTCACCCCTCCACTTT
TRBD1	TRBV15	13	TRBJ1-1	.	CATSRRQGALAFF	TGTGCCACCAGCAGACGACAGGGGGCTCTAGCTTTCTTT
.	TRBV5-1	17	TRBJ1-3	.	CASSLGLDWSSGNTIYF	TGCGCCAGCAGCTTGGGTTTAGACTGGAGCTCTGGAAACACCATATATTTT
.	TRBV19	12	TRBJ2-7	few	CASSMAGWEQYF	TGTGCCAGTAGTATGGCAGGGTGGGAGCAGTACTTC
.	TRBV2	15	TRBJ2-2	.	CASSRQPRDTGELFF	TGTGCCAGCAGTCGACAGCCTCGAGACACCGGGGAGCTGTTTTTT
TRBD2	TRBV11-2	16	TRBJ2-3	few	CASSTLSGGPTDTQYF	TGTGCCAGCAGCACCCTCAGCGGGGGTCCAACAGATACGCAGTATTTT
TRBD1	TRBV14	15	TRBJ2-2	.	CASSRTGGGTGELFF	TGTGCCAGCAGTCGTACAGGGGGCGGCACCGGGGAGCTGTTTTTT
TRBD1	TRBV10-3	14	TRBJ2-2	.	CASWTGPGTGELFF	TGTGCCTCGTGGACAGGCCCCGGCACCGGGGAGCTGTTTTTT
.	TRBV27	15	TRBJ1-6	once	CASSPYRRGWSPLHF	TGTGCCAGCAGCCCCTACCGAAGGGGGTGGTCACCCCTCCACTTT
TRBD2	TRBV28	13	TRBJ2-7	.	CASGRGAAYEQYF	TGTGCCAGCGGGCGGGGGGCCGCCTACGAGCAGTACTTC
TRBD2	TRBV4-3	17	TRBJ2-3	.	CASSQELGTSGTDTQYF	TGCGCCAGCAGCCAGGAACTTGGGACTAGCGGCACAGATACGCAGTATTTT
.	TRBV7-3	15	TRBJ2-2	.	CASSLQGINTGELFF	TGTGCCAGCAGCTTACAGGGGATCAACACCGGGGAGCTGTTTTTT
.	TRBV19	15	TRBJ1-1	.	CASSIQSFGPTEAFF	TGTGCCAGTAGTATTCAGTCCTTTGGGCCCACTGAAGCTTTCTTT
.	TRBV7-8	14	TRBJ2-7	.	CASSLGAGIYEQYF	TGTGCCAGCAGCTTAGGGGCAGGGATCTACGAGCAGTACTTC
.	TRBV7-8	15	TRBJ1-1	.	CASSFRTGMNTEAFF	TGTGCCAGCAGCTTTCGGACGGGGATGAACACTGAAGCTTTCTTT
.	TRBV21-1	13	TRBJ1-5	.	CASNPGGGQPQHF	TGTGCCAGCAACCCAGGGGGCGGTCAGCCCCAGCATTTT
TRBD1	TRBV2	14	TRBJ1-5	.	CASSEGGGIQPQHF	TGTGCCAGCAGTGAAGGAGGGGGCATCCAGCCCCAGCATTTT
.	TRBV12-5	14	TRBJ1-1	.	CASGLLWANTEAFF	TGTGCTAGTGGTTTGCTCTGGGCGAACACTGAAGCTTTCTTT
TRBD1	TRBV7-9	17	TRBJ2-7	.	CASSPRGDRGSSYEQYF	TGTGCCAGCAGCCCGAGAGGGGACAGGGGTTCCTCCTACGAGCAGTACTTC
TRBD2	TRBV6-4	19	TRBJ2-1	.	CASTKSASGGTSSYNEQFF	TGTGCCAGCACTAAATCCGCGAGCGGGGGGACGAGCTCCTACAATGAGCAGTTCTTC
TRBD1	TRBV5-1	15	TRBJ1-2	.	CASSLTQGVGYGYTF	TGCGCCAGCAGCTTGACTCAGGGGGTAGGGTATGGCTACACCTTC
.	TRBV30	14	TRBJ1-6	.	CAWTRSSYNSPLHF	TGTGCCTGGACGCGGAGCTCCTATAATTCACCCCTCCACTTT
TRBD1	TRBV29-1	12	TRBJ1-1	.	CSVSTGEAEAFF	TGCAGTGTTTCGACAGGGGAGGCTGAAGCTTTCTTT
TRBD2	TRBV3-1/TRBV3-2	17	TRBJ2-3	few	CASSQDGGGAATDTQYF	TGTGCCAGCAGCCAAGATGGCGGGGGGGCCGCCACAGATACGCAGTATTTT
.	TRBV5-6	14	TRBJ1-3	.	CASLLGGNGNTIYF	TGTGCCAGTCTCCTGGGGGGTAATGGAAACACCATATATTTT
TRBD1	TRBV6-5	16	TRBJ1-1	few	CASSYDDRAANTEAFF	TGTGCCAGCAGCTACGACGACAGGGCGGCAAACACTGAAGCTTTCTTT
TRBD2	TRBV15	16	TRBJ2-1	few	CATSSLTSGGIDEQFF	TGTGCCACCAGCAGTTTGACTAGCGGGGGGATAGATGAGCAGTTCTTC
TRBD1	TRBV12-3/TRBV12-4	13	TRBJ1-1	.	CASRNSGGTEAFF	TGTGCCAGCAGGAATTCAGGGGGCACTGAAGCTTTCTTT
.	TRBV6-5	12	TRBJ2-3	.	CASALDTDTQYF	TGTGCCAGCGCACTTGACACAGATACGCAGTATTTT
.	TRBV6-5	13	TRBJ2-7	.	CASSYGRGDEQYF	TGTGCCAGCAGTTACGGCAGGGGCGACGAGCAGTACTTC
TRBD2	TRBV5-1	15	TRBJ2-3	.	CASSQAGAGGDTQYF	TGCGCCAGCAGCCAAGCGGGGGCCGGGGGAGATACGCAGTATTTT
TRBD1	TRBV19	14	TRBJ2-5	.	CASSPGQGMETQYF	TGTGCCAGTAGTCCGGGACAGGGGATGGAGACCCAGTACTTC
TRBD2	TRBV5-1	16	TRBJ2-2	.	CASSLAGLADTGELFF	TGCGCCAGCAGCTTGGCCGGACTAGCAGACACCGGGGAGCTGTTTTTT
.	TRBV29-1	10	TRBJ2-5	.	CSAFQETQYF	TGCAGCGCCTTCCAAGAGACCCAGTACTTC
TRBD2	TRBV6-2/TRBV6-3	15	TRBJ2-1	.	CASSPTSGGYNEQFF	TGTGCCAGCAGCCCTACTAGCGGGGGCTACAATGAGCAGTTCTTC
.	TRBV29-1	12	TRBJ2-7	once	CSGKDTSYEQYF	TGCAGCGGAAAGGACACCTCCTACGAGCAGTACTTC